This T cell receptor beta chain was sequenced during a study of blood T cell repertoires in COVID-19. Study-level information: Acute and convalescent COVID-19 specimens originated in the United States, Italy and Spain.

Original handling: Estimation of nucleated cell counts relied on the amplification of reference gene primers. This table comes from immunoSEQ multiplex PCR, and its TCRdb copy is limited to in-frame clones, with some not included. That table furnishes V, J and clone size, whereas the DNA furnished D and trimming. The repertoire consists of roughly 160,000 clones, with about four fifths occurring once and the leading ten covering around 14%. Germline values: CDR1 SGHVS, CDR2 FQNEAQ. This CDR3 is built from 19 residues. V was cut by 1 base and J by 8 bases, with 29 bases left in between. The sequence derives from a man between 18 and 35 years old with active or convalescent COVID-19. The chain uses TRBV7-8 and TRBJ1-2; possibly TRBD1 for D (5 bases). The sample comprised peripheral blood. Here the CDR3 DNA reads TGTGCCAGCAGCTTAGAAGTTGGCGGGGACCGATATTTCGGTAGAGGCTACACCTTC. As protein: CASSLEVGGDRYFGRGYTF. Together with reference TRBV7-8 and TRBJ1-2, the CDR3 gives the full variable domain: GAGVSQSPRYKVAKRGQDVALRCDPISGHVSLFWYQQALGQGPEFLTYFQNEAQLDKSGLPSDRFFAERPEGSVSTLKIQRTQQEDSAVYLCASSLEVGGDRYFGRGYTFGSGTRLTVV.